The next 17 T cell receptor beta chains were all read from a single sample in a study of OX40 agonist ivuxolimab in advanced cancers. Method: immunoSEQ multiplex PCR; TCRdb's copy keeps in-frame clones and lacks some. The sample contains 25,000 to 30,000 clones, roughly 80% of which appear only once. The sequenced sample was CD4+ or CD8+ T cells sorted from blood, obtained in a trial of the OX40 agonist ivuxolimab. The origin of the receptors is an adult with an advanced solid tumor such as melanoma, head and neck, liver or kidney cancer.

The chain recombines TRBV19 with TRBJ2-7; the D is unclear. V lost 2 bases and J 3 bases, leaving 8 bases between the germline ends. The CDR3 has 13 residues. CDR1 and CDR2 from the germline V gene are LNHDA and SQIVND (reference sequence). The DNA of the CDR3 is TGTGCCAGTAGTATATCTTGGGACTACGAGCAGTACTTC. Its translation is CASSISWDYEQYF. The variable domain in full, completed from reference TRBV19 and TRBJ2-7, reads DGGITQSPKYLFRKEGQNVTLSCEQNLNHDAMYWYRQDPGQGLRLIYYSQIVNDFQKGDIAEGYSVSREKKESFPLTVTSAQKNPTAFYLCASSISWDYEQYFGPGTRLTVT.

The chain carries TRBV7-9 and TRBJ1-2; D uncertain. Looked up from germline, CDR1 is SEHNR and CDR2 is FQNEAQ (reference sequence). The CDR3 spans 15 residues. Deletions cut 1 base from V and 4 bases from J, with 13 bases between. The CDR3 loop is CASSLGAGRFYGYTF. The DNA for the CDR3 is TGTGCCAGCAGCTTAGGCGCAGGACGGTTCTATGGCTACACCTTC.

The J gene is TRBJ2-1, the V gene TRBV7-8, with a possible D match to TRBD1 (5 bases). Germline V lookup: CDR1 SGHVS, CDR2 FQNEAQ. V lost 7 bases and J 10 bases, leaving 20 bases between the germline ends. This CDR3 spans 14 amino acids. DNA for the CDR3: TGTGCCAGCACACAAGGGGCCCCCAGCCTCGAGCAGTTCTTC. Translation: CASTQGAPSLEQFF.

This clone was detected only a few times. The genes are TRBV6-8 and TRBJ1-1; TRBD1 agrees at 8 bases. V shed 4 bases, J shed 6 bases, and the junction held 16 bases outside the gene matches. Germline-derived CDR1 and CDR2 are MNHGY and SAAAGT. This CDR3 region has 17 residues. This chain's CDR3 is CASSSFCRTGRLAEAFF. The DNA of the CDR3 is TGTGCCAGCAGTTCTTTTTGCCGGACAGGGAGGTTGGCTGAAGCTTTCTTT.

The chain employs TRBV9 and TRBJ1-2, with TRBD1 as a possible D gene (5 bases). Trimming pared 0 bases from V and 9 bases from J, leaving 21 bases between. There are 16 residues in the CDR3. Germline-derived CDR1 and CDR2 are SGDLS and YYNGEE. Here the CDR3 reads CASSVDSRGAPPRYTF. DNA for the CDR3: TGTGCCAGCAGCGTAGATTCCCGAGGGGCCCCTCCTCGCTACACCTTC.

This clone was seen once. CDR3 in DNA: TGTGCCATCAGTGAGTTTAAGGGGGATACGCAGTATTTT. It is translated as CAISEFKGDTQYF. The genes are TRBV10-3 and TRBJ2-3; perhaps TRBD1 as D (5 bases). V was trimmed by 1 base and J by 6 bases, leaving 8 bases between them. The CDR3 consists of 13 residues. The germline V gene has CDR1 ENHRY and CDR2 SYGVKD.

In this sample, this clone turned up once. The chain is built from TRBV5-6 and TRBJ1-2; D may be TRBD1 (6 bases). CDR1 and CDR2 (germline): SGHDT, YYEEEE. This CDR3 has 13 residues. The V gene lost 3 bases and the J gene lost 4 bases, with 10 bases spanning the gap. The CDR3 is CASSWGTSYGYTF. The CDR3 DNA reads TGTGCCAGCAGCTGGGGGACATCCTATGGCTACACCTTC.

The genes are TRBV4-2 and TRBJ1-5, with TRBD1 matching 7 bases. The CDR3 extends over 14 amino acids. CDR1 and CDR2 (germline): LGHNA, YNFKEQ. V was clipped by 4 bases and J by 6 bases; unmatched bases: 6. This CDR3 is CASSPGEGAQPQHF. In nucleotides, the CDR3 is TGTGCCAGCAGCCCCGGTGAGGGGGCTCAGCCCCAGCATTTT.

This chain connects TRBV2 to TRBJ2-1; 8 bases map to TRBD1. Germline V gene lookup returns CDR1 SNHLY and CDR2 FYNNEI. This CDR3 is built from 11 residues. The CDR3 sequence is CATGAYNEQFF. CDR3 sequence (DNA): TGTGCGACAGGGGCCTACAATGAGCAGTTCTTC.

This clone was observed a single time. V usage is TRBV7-9 and J usage is TRBJ1-4; possible D gene TRBD1, 5 bases. CDR3 size: 14 residues. The V end lost 6 bases, the J end lost 8 bases, and 16 bases lay between the germline ends. Germline lookup yields CDR1 SEHNR and CDR2 FQNEAQ (reference sequence). CDR3 nucleotide sequence: TGTGCCAGCAGTCCGGGACCCCTTGGGGAAAAACTGTTTTTT. It encodes CASSPGPLGEKLFF. Complete variable domain (other parts from reference TRBV7-9 and TRBJ1-4): DTGVSQNPRHKITKRGQNVTFRCDPISEHNRLYWYRQTLGQGPEFLTYFQNEAQLEKSRLLSDRFSAERPKGSFSTLEIQRTEQGDSAMYLCASSPGPLGEKLFFGSGTQLSVL.

This chain links TRBV11-2 with TRBJ1-1; D is perhaps TRBD1 (5 bases). Per the germline V gene, CDR1 is SGHAT and CDR2 is FQNNGV. The V end was cut by 3 bases, the J end by 4 bases, with 9 bases between. CDR3 length equals 13 residues. The CDR3 nucleotides are TGTGCCAGCAGCTTGGGGACTGGCACTGAAGCTTTCTTT. Translated, it gives CASSLGTGTEAFF.

The V gene is TRBV7-3, the J gene TRBJ2-5; 9 bases are a match to TRBD2. From germline, CDR1 is SGHTA and CDR2 FQGTGA. The length of the CDR3 is 16 residues. The J segment lost 0 bases and the V segment lost 2 bases, leaving 4 bases of the junction unmatched. DNA of the CDR3: TGTGCCAGCAGCTTAGGGTTAGCGGGGGACCAAGAGACCCAGTACTTC. Protein sequence: CASSLGLAGDQETQYF.

This clone has a handful of counts. The chain employs TRBV9 and TRBJ2-1; TRBD1 is a possible D gene (5 bases). The germline gives CDR1 SGDLS, CDR2 YYNGEE. The CDR3 runs 16 residues. Trimming pared 3 bases from V and 4 bases from J, leaving 17 bases between. CDR3 region: CASSAPGPGSYNEQFF. CDR3 nucleotide sequence: TGTGCCAGCAGCGCCCCAGGGCCCGGTTCTTACAATGAGCAGTTCTTC.

The chain links TRBV28 to TRBJ1-2; perhaps TRBD1 as D (6 bases). The V end was cut by 2 bases, the J end by 5 bases, with 12 bases between. Germline-derived CDR1 and CDR2 are MDHEN and SYDVKM. The CDR3 runs 14 residues. The CDR3 nucleotides are TGTGCCAGCAGTTTAATCGACAGGAGGTATGGCTACACCTTC. As protein: CASSLIDRRYGYTF.

This clone was recorded a few times. The V call is TRBV6-5, the J call TRBJ2-1; D call uncertain. CDR1 is MNHEY, CDR2 SVGAGI, per germline. V shed 5 bases and J shed 2 bases, with 10 bases lying between them. The CDR3 has 14 amino acids. The chain's CDR3 is CASSLHDTYNEQFF. CDR3 nucleotides: TGTGCCAGCAGTCTACACGACACCTACAATGAGCAGTTCTTC.

This clone was recorded once. The rearrangement uses TRBV5-5 and TRBJ2-7; TRBD1 matches 9 bases. After removal of 3 bases from V and 4 bases from J, the junction contained 5 bases not matched to a gene. Germline V gene sequence: CDR1 SGHKS, CDR2 YYEKEE (reference sequence). This CDR3 has 14 amino acids. The CDR3: CASSSGTGLYEQYF. For the CDR3, the DNA is TGTGCCAGCAGCTCCGGGACAGGGCTGTACGAGCAGTACTTC.

A note on this clone: The junction does not match germline at one end; this may be a read error. V is TRBV7-7 and J is TRBJ2-2; 8 bases fit TRBD2. The germline V gene has CDR1 SSHAT and CDR2 FNYEAQ (reference sequence). This CDR3 contains 16 residues. The CDR3 nucleotides read TGTGCTAGCAGCCCTGAGCGGGAGTCGGACACCGGGGAGCTGTTTTTT. Its protein is CASSPERESDTGELFF. Together with reference TRBV7-7 and TRBJ2-2, the CDR3 gives the full variable domain: GAGVSQSPRYKVTKRGQDVTLRCDPISSHATLYWYQQALGQGPEFLTYFNYEAQPDKSGLPSDRFSAERPEGSISTLTIQRTEQRDSAMYRCASSPERESDTGELFFGEGSRLTVL.